This T cell receptor beta chain is drawn from a study of blood T cell repertoires in COVID-19. About the research overall: PBMCs, B-cell-depleted T cells, or T cells provided the cDNA or gDNA that made up the material.

Assay used: immunoSEQ multiplex PCR; TCRdb lists only in-frame clones, some missing. The sample holds 350,000 to 450,000 clones, roughly 85% seen once. The CDR3 spans 15 residues. Trimming removed 1 base at V and 2 bases at J, with 11 bases between. Germline V gene lookup returns CDR1 SGHDT and CDR2 YYEEEE. Sequenced material: peripheral blood. The clonotype comes from a woman aged 18-35 years with acute or convalescent COVID-19. The V gene is TRBV5-6, the J gene TRBJ2-3, with D tentatively TRBD2 (5 bases). The CDR3 nucleotides are TGTGCCAGCAGCTTGACGTCGGGGTACACAGATACGCAGTATTTT. Translation gives CASSLTSGYTDTQYF.